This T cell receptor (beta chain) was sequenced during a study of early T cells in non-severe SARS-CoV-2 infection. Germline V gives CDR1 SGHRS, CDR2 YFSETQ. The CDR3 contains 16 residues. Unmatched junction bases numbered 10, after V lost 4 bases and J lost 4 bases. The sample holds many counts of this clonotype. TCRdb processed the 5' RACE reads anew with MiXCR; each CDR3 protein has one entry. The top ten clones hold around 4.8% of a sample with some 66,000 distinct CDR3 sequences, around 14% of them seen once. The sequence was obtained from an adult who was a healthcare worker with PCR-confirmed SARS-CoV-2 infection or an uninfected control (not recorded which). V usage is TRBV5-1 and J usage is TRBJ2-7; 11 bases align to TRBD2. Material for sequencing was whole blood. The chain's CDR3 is CASSVILAGVPYEQYF. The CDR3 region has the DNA TGCGCCAGCAGCGTGATACTAGCGGGAGTGCCGTACGAGCAGTACTTC.